The T cell receptor (beta chain) under discussion was sequenced for a study of Tregs in tolerant kidney transplant recipients. Whole-study findings and limits: Few patients were studied, so findings need validation in larger groups. No direct test of biological reproducibility was done here.

Only in-frame clones appear in the TCRdb table, and some are missing; sequencing was by immunoSEQ multiplex PCR. This sample carries tens of thousands of clones, around 84% of them seen once, and the ten largest clones take about 4%. On this clone itself: What it binds is not known.

This sequence originates from a human donor in good health. Sequencing input: CD4+ T cells from blood.

The CDR3 spells CASNSGGGLNSPLHF. In DNA, the CDR3 is TGCGCCAGCAACTCTGGAGGGGGACTAAATTCACCCCTCCACTTT. V usage is TRBV5-1 and J usage is TRBJ1-6, with D possibly matching TRBD1 (6 bases). The germline CDR1 and CDR2 sequences are SGHRS and YFSETQ. The CDR3 consists of 15 residues. With 6 bases removed from V and 7 bases from J, the gap between germline ends came to 17 bases.